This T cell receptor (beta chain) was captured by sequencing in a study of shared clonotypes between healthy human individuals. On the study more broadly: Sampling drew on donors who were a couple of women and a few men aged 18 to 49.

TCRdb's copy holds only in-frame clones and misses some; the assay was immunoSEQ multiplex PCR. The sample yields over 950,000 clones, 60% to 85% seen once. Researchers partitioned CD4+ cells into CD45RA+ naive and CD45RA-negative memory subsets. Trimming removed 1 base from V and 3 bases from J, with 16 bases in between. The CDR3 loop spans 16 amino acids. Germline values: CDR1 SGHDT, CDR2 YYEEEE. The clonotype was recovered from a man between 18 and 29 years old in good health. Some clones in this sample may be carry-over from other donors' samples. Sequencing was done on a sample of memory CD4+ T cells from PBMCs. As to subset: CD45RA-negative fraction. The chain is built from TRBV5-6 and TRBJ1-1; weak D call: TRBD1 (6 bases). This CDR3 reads CASSLLTGRGHTEAFF. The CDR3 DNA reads TGTGCCAGCAGCTTGCTAACAGGGAGGGGTCACACTGAAGCTTTCTTT.